The T cell receptor (beta chain) described here comes from a study of radiation and T cells in renal cell carcinoma (dated by TCRdb to about 2020). Regarding the study in general: The samples were drawn from a clinical trial, where primary renal cell carcinomas were treated with 15 Gy of stereotactic body radiation therapy and then removed by nephrectomy 4 weeks afterward. In total, about 50 samples underwent TCR beta sequencing: about 26 tumors plus 27 peripheral blood samples. Across all 50 or so samples, several million unique CDR3 nucleotide sequences, encoding 2,658,974 unique CDR3 amino acid sequences, were identified.

Paper-wide results and their limitations: Top tumor clonotypes rose in blood from baseline to 2 weeks post-radiation, then contracted by 4 weeks, suggesting transient expansion of tumor-resident clones. With a single-armed trial design, the study had no way to address how radiation dose or scheduling affects the TCR repertoire. Because no pretreatment tumor biopsies were available, whether clonotypes were present in the tumor at baseline could not be determined. Changes in the blood repertoire were not tracked past 4 weeks after treatment.

Note on this clone: What this receptor recognizes is not known. Nothing much larger sits one base from this clone, and base qualities are not available.

Reading the germline V gene (reference sequence) gives CDR1 DFQATT and CDR2 SNEGSKA. There are 9 amino acids in the CDR3, from cysteine to phenylalanine inclusive. Of the read, only the CDR3 DNA is kept; its 27 bases are in frame from base 1. The sample's time point label, in plain terms: baseline pretreatment blood. This specimen's treatment or condition label, interpreted: 15 Gy SBRT to primary tumor, nephrectomy 4 weeks later. To follow tumor-enriched clonotypes, serial peripheral blood was collected from radiation-treated patients at baseline and at 2 weeks and 4 weeks after SBRT. All patients had renal cell carcinoma with clear cell pathology. Genomic DNA for TCR sequencing was prepared using the QIAamp DNA Blood Mini Kit (Qiagen). Samples were included in the analyses only if all quality control checks were passed. TCR beta libraries were generated from genomic DNA with the immunoSEQ kit, following the manufacturer's recommendations. For library preparation, a first multiplex PCR was performed with proprietary primers, followed by a second PCR in which unique barcodes were added, and bead cleanups were performed after each round. Each sample batch included a kit-provided positive control reaction and a negative control reaction. The final libraries were assessed on an Agilent 4200 TapeStation D1000 ScreenTape, pooled by volume, and quantified by qPCR. An Illumina NextSeq500 fitted with a MidOutput 150-cycle cartridge performed the sequencing, running 156 Read1 cycles and 15 Index1 cycles with the kit's custom primers. The pooled library was loaded at around 0.98 pM, with an approximately 21% PhiX control spiked in. As for the authors' bioinformatics: Vendor-processed data were analyzed in R, with a clonotype defined as all T cells sharing the same CDR3 nucleotide sequence. For clone abundance analyses, frequencies were normalized to the 10,000 most abundant clones in each sample. Public T cell clones, averaging fewer than five per sample, were removed before analysis. Tumor-enriched clonotypes and baseline blood-enriched clonotypes were defined as those with an abundance difference of at least 32-fold between compartments. A beta-binomial differential abundance model was used to identify clonotypes that expanded or contracted between blood time points. Tumor-blood repertoire similarity was measured with the Baroni-Urbani and Buser coefficient, and groups were compared using two-tailed Wilcoxon tests in R. The table comes from immuneACCESS by way of TCRdb, which keeps in-frame sequences with V and J called. Part of the clones is missing from these tables; in studies checked, under half for an unresolved V gene and the rest for unknown reasons. V, J and clone size are taken as reported in that table, and D and trimming were inferred from the DNA itself. The sample table lists about 130,000 clones, around nine tenths of them with a count of one. Together, the top ten hold 9.5% to 15% of the sample.

Recombination connected TRBV20-1 to TRBJ2-7, with the D gene not confidently named. The TCR comes from a woman in her fifties or sixties with renal cell carcinoma. Here the sequenced sample was blood, taken from a patient whose treatment included radiotherapy and nephrectomy. The CDR3 protein is CTPPYEQYF. The DNA sequence reads TGCACCCCGCCCTACGAGCAGTACTTC.